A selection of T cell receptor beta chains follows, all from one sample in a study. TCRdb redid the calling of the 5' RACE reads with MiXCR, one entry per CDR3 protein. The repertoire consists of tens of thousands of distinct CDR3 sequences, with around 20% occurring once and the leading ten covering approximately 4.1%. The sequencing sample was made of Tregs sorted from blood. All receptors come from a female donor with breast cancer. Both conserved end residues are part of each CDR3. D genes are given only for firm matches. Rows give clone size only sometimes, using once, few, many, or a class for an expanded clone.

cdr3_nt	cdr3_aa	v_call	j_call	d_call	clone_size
TGCAGCGTTGAGATTCACGGGACTAGCGGGAACTACCAAGAGACCCAGTACTTC	CSVEIHGTSGNYQETQYF	TRBV29-1	TRBJ2-5	TRBD2	NA
TGCAGTGCTTGCAGGGACTACTCCTACGAGCAGTACTTC	CSACRDYSYEQYF	TRBV20-1	TRBJ2-7	TRBD2	NA
TGTGCCACCAGCAGAGATTGGGGAACAGAGACCCAGTACTTC	CATSRDWGTETQYF	TRBV15	TRBJ2-5	NA	many
TGTGCCAGCAGTTTCTCAGGGTTGAACACTGAAGCTTTCTTT	CASSFSGLNTEAFF	TRBV27	TRBJ1-1	NA	NA
TGTGCCAGCAGATTAGGACCCCGGGGGACTGAAAAACTGTTTTTT	CASRLGPRGTEKLFF	TRBV6-1	TRBJ1-4	NA	many
TGCAGTGCTCGGGGCCTGAGCTCCTACGAGCAGTACTTC	CSARGLSSYEQYF	TRBV20-1	TRBJ2-7	NA	many
TGTGCCTCCAGCAGAGACAGGGGAGAACAGCCCCAGCATTTT	CASSRDRGEQPQHF	TRBV15	TRBJ1-5	TRBD1	NA
TGCAGTGCTAGAGCTACCCACAGGGGCCCTAATGAAAAACTGTTTTTT	CSARATHRGPNEKLFF	TRBV20-1	TRBJ1-4	TRBD1	many
TGCGCCAGCAGCTTGAGGACTACAGGGGGCAATGAGCAGTTCTTC	CASSLRTTGGNEQFF	TRBV5-1	TRBJ2-1	TRBD1	NA
TGTGCCAGCAGCTCCGGGGATAGAGACAACGAGCAGTACTTC	CASSSGDRDNEQYF	TRBV13	TRBJ2-7	NA	NA
TGCGCCAGCAGCTTGGGCGGGACTCCCTTCTACAATGAGCAGTTCTTC	CASSLGGTPFYNEQFF	TRBV5-1	TRBJ2-1	NA	NA
TGTGCCAGCAGCCCCGGTGGGGGGGAACACGAGCAGTACTTC	CASSPGGGEHEQYF	TRBV9	TRBJ2-7	TRBD2	few
TGTGCCAGCAGCTTAGCTCTATCCAGGGGAGAGCAGTACTTC	CASSLALSRGEQYF	TRBV7-6	TRBJ2-7	NA	many
TGTGCCAGCGCTCGGGACTCCCCAGAGACCCAGTACTTC	CASARDSPETQYF	TRBV6-1	TRBJ2-5	NA	NA
TGTGCCAGCAGCTTGGGGGACTTGGCGGGGGTGCAGTACTTC	CASSLGDLAGVQYF	TRBV7-9	TRBJ2-7	TRBD2	NA
TGCAGACCAGGGGATCCCTATGGCTACACCTTC	CRPGDPYGYTF	TRBV20-1	TRBJ1-2	NA	medium-sized
TGTGCCAGCAGTTCTGGCAGGGTGAACACTGAAGCTTTCTTT	CASSSGRVNTEAFF	TRBV12-3/TRBV12-4	TRBJ1-1	NA	many
TGTCCCAGCAGCCCCCTGCGCCCCGGGGACACTGAAGCTTTCTTT	CPSSPLRPGDTEAFF	TRBV9	TRBJ1-1	NA	NA
TGCAGTCCTTGGGTGGAGACCCAGTACTTC	CSPWVETQYF	TRBV20-1	TRBJ2-5	NA	many
TGCAGTGCTAGACCGGACGACTTTACTCAGCCCCAGCATTTT	CSARPDDFTQPQHF	TRBV20-1	TRBJ1-5	NA	many
TGTGCCAGCGGCCCGGAGGGACAGCTTACTTCTTACGAGCAGTACTTC	CASGPEGQLTSYEQYF	TRBV7-3	TRBJ2-7	NA	NA
TGTGCCAGCAGTTGGCAGAGACGAGACGAGCAGTACTTC	CASSWQRRDEQYF	TRBV28	TRBJ2-7	NA	NA
TGCGCCAGCAGCTTGGCCGCAGGGGGAACCGCAGAGCAGTACTTC	CASSLAAGGTAEQYF	TRBV5-1	TRBJ2-7	TRBD1	NA
TGTGCCAGCAGTTACTCTTTTTCCGTCGGGGAGCAGTTCTTC	CASSYSFSVGEQFF	TRBV6-5	TRBJ2-1	NA	few
TGCGCCAGCAGAGGAGATCGACAGGGGGCCTACGAGCAGTACTTC	CASRGDRQGAYEQYF	TRBV5-1	TRBJ2-7	TRBD1	few
TGTGCCAGCAGCTTTTGGACAGAACCTAATCAGCCCCAGCATTTT	CASSFWTEPNQPQHF	TRBV7-2	TRBJ1-5	NA	NA
TGTGCCAGCAGCCAAGATTACTCTGGGGCCAACGTCCTGACTTTC	CASSQDYSGANVLTF	TRBV3-1	TRBJ2-6	NA	NA
TGTGCCAGCTCGGGGGTCGACCAAGAGACCCAGTACTTC	CASSGVDQETQYF	TRBV7-6	TRBJ2-5	NA	NA
TGTGCCAGCAGCTTAGAATGGGGGCGAAACACCGGGGAGCTGTTTTTT	CASSLEWGRNTGELFF	TRBV7-2	TRBJ2-2	NA	NA
TGTGCCAGCAGTCCTGGCCCTACTCCTGAAGCTTTCTTT	CASSPGPTPEAFF	TRBV25-1	TRBJ1-1	NA	many
TGTGCCAGCAGCTTTTTCGATGAAGGGGGCAATCAGCCCCAGCATTTT	CASSFFDEGGNQPQHF	TRBV7-9	TRBJ1-5	NA	few
TGCAGTGCTAGAGATGCTCTTAATAGCGGCTACAATGAGCAGTTCTTC	CSARDALNSGYNEQFF	TRBV20-1	TRBJ2-1	NA	once
TGTGCCAGCAGTTATTTCCGGGGGCTTGTCTCCTACAATGAGCAGTTCTTC	CASSYFRGLVSYNEQFF	TRBV6-5	TRBJ2-1	NA	few
TGCGCCAGCAGCCATCTTTACGGGACACAGGGGGCTGGCTACACCTTC	CASSHLYGTQGAGYTF	TRBV4-1	TRBJ1-2	TRBD1	many
TGCGCCAGCTCCCCTCTAGGCGGGTTCGCAGATACGCAGTATTTT	CASSPLGGFADTQYF	TRBV5-1	TRBJ2-3	NA	many
TGTGCCGGCGGCTTCGGCAGGGGGAACACTGAAGCTTTCTTT	CAGGFGRGNTEAFF	TRBV7-9	TRBJ1-1	NA	NA
TGTGCCAGCAGTTTTAAGCGGGAGAGGTCCTACAATGAGCAGTTCTTC	CASSFKRERSYNEQFF	TRBV7-6	TRBJ2-1	TRBD2	many
TGTGCCAGCAGCTATACAGGCCTGGGGGCTTTCTTT	CASSYTGLGAFF	TRBV12-3/TRBV12-4	TRBJ1-1	NA	NA
TGTGCCAGCAGCTTGCTAGCAAGAAGCCTTAGTGAGCAGTTCTTC	CASSLLARSLSEQFF	TRBV11-2	TRBJ2-1	NA	NA
TGTGCCAGCAGTCCCACTAGCGGGAGGGTCATTGCCGGGGAGCTGTTTTTT	CASSPTSGRVIAGELFF	TRBV7-2	TRBJ2-2	TRBD2	NA
TGTGCCAGCAGCCCGGGACTAGCGGGTTCCTACGAGCAGTACTTC	CASSPGLAGSYEQYF	TRBV7-9	TRBJ2-7	TRBD2	many
TGTGCCAGCAGTGCCCCGGACCCCTTTGGAGAGCAGTACTTC	CASSAPDPFGEQYF	TRBV25-1	TRBJ2-7	NA	many
TGTGCCAGCAGCTTACGGGTCTCCCACTACAATGAGCAGTTCTTC	CASSLRVSHYNEQFF	TRBV5-5	TRBJ2-1	NA	few
TGCAGTGCTAGGGAACAGGGGACCAACTATGGCTACACCTTC	CSAREQGTNYGYTF	TRBV20-1	TRBJ1-2	TRBD1	NA
TGTGCCAGCAGTGCACACCCAGGGAGGGCCAAAAACATTCAGTACTTC	CASSAHPGRAKNIQYF	TRBV28	TRBJ2-4	NA	few
TGTGCCAGCAGTCAGGGAACTGGAAACACCTTC	CASSQGTGNTF	TRBV12-3/TRBV12-4	TRBJ1-2	NA	once
TGCAGTGCTAGATGGGACAGGGGTTACTACGAGCAATACTTC	CSARWDRGYYEQYF	TRBV20-1	TRBJ2-7	TRBD1	NA
TGTACCAGCAGTAGGACAGGATCCAACTATGGCTACACCTTC	CTSSRTGSNYGYTF	TRBV12-3/TRBV12-4	TRBJ1-2	TRBD1	NA
TGCGCCAGCAGCTGGGAGGTCGCCGAGGCCCAGTACTTC	CASSWEVAEAQYF	TRBV5-1	TRBJ2-5	NA	NA
TGCGCCAGCAGCTTACTAGACAGGAACTATGGCTACACCTTC	CASSLLDRNYGYTF	TRBV5-1	TRBJ1-2	NA	NA
TGTGCCACCAGTGATGAGACGGGACAGGGGGGGGAGACCCAGTACTTC	CATSDETGQGGETQYF	TRBV24-1	TRBJ2-5	TRBD1	medium-sized
TGTGCCACCCTCCTAGCGGGAGAGACCGGGGAGCTGTTTTTT	CATLLAGETGELFF	TRBV10-3	TRBJ2-2	TRBD2	many
TGCAGTGCCTCGCAAGAGACCCAGTACTTC	CSASQETQYF	TRBV20-1	TRBJ2-5	NA	few
TGCGCCAGCGAACGGGGGTTTGGGAACACCGGGGAGCTGTTTTTT	CASERGFGNTGELFF	TRBV5-1	TRBJ2-2	NA	many
TGTGCCAGCAACCTAGCGGGAGTCGACGGGCAGTACTTC	CASNLAGVDGQYF	TRBV7-9	TRBJ2-7	TRBD2	NA
TGTGCCACCAGCAGGGGACAGGGGGGGCACAATGAGCAGTTCTTC	CATSRGQGGHNEQFF	TRBV15	TRBJ2-1	TRBD1	few
TGCAGCGTAAGGGACAGGGGAAACTATGGCTACACCTTC	CSVRDRGNYGYTF	TRBV29-1	TRBJ1-2	TRBD1	few
TGTGCCAGCAGTTCCGAACCGACTAGCGGGAGGTACGAGCAGTACTTC	CASSSEPTSGRYEQYF	TRBV6-6	TRBJ2-7	TRBD2	few
TGTGCCAGCAGACGCTCGGACCCTTACGAGCAGTACTTC	CASRRSDPYEQYF	TRBV27	TRBJ2-7	NA	once
TGCGCCAGCAGCCAAGATTTAGGAAATCAGCCCCAGCATTTT	CASSQDLGNQPQHF	TRBV4-1	TRBJ1-5	NA	many